The rows below give T cell receptor beta chains drawn from one sample of a study of T cell responses to AZD1222 COVID-19 vaccine. Repertoires were generated with immunoSEQ multiplex PCR, while TCRdb's copy carries only in-frame clones and drops some. The sample has 90,000 to 120,000 clones, roughly 85% seen once. The sample here was peripheral blood, taken 28 days after the second AZD1222 dose. The receptors derive from an adult who received the AZD1222 COVID-19 vaccine. The CDR3 runs from the conserved cysteine through the conserved F or W. The D gene is left open where the match is weak. Clone size is shown for a subset of rows, as once, few, many or a class of expanded clone.

TGTGCCTGGTCCCAGGGATCACCCCTCCACTTT,CAWSQGSPLHF,11,TRBJ1-6,TRBV30,-,-
TGTGCCAGCTCACCCTTCAGGGGGCGAAGCCACAATGAGCAGTTCTTC,CASSPFRGRSHNEQFF,16,TRBJ2-1,TRBV18,TRBD1,-
TGTGCCAGCAGTTTAGCGGCGGCCTCCTTGAACTACACCTTC,CASSLAAASLNYTF,14,TRBJ1-2,TRBV27,-,-
TGTGCCACCAGTGATTTAGCCGGGTACAATGAGCAGTTCTTC,CATSDLAGYNEQFF,14,TRBJ2-1,TRBV24-1,-,-
TGTGCAAGCCAGCCCCACGACACTGAAGCTTTCTTT,CASQPHDTEAFF,12,TRBJ1-1,TRBV25-1,-,-
TGTGCCAGCAGAAAGGACAGCAACTATGGCTACACCTTC,CASRKDSNYGYTF,13,TRBJ1-2,TRBV28,-,-
TGTGCCAGTTCCGGGACACCTTCCTACGAGCAGTACTTC,CASSGTPSYEQYF,13,TRBJ2-7,TRBV19,-,-
TGTGCCAGCAGCTTCGGACAGGGCTCCTACGAGCAGTACTTC,CASSFGQGSYEQYF,14,TRBJ2-7,TRBV3-1/TRBV3-2,TRBD1,-
TGTGCCAGCAGCGCTGGGGACAGGGTGGAGAACACTGAAGCTTTCTTT,CASSAGDRVENTEAFF,16,TRBJ1-1,TRBV9,TRBD1,-
TGCAGCGTTGTTCCGGGACCGCGCTACGAGCAGTACTTC,CSVVPGPRYEQYF,13,TRBJ2-7,TRBV29-1,-,few
TGTGCCAGTAGTATCGACAGGGACACTGAAGCTTTCTTT,CASSIDRDTEAFF,13,TRBJ1-1,TRBV19,TRBD1,-
TGCGCCAGCAGCTTGGTAGCAGGGGGCTATTCGGGAACTGAAGCTTTCTTT,CASSLVAGGYSGTEAFF,17,TRBJ1-1,TRBV5-1,TRBD1,-
TGTGCCAGTAGCTACCCCTTAATCGGCCAGCCCCAGCATTTT,CASSYPLIGQPQHF,14,TRBJ1-5,TRBV19,-,-
TGTGCCAGCAGTTACGGGGGCTACAATGAGCAGTTCTTC,CASSYGGYNEQFF,13,TRBJ2-1,TRBV27,-,-
TGTGCCAGCAGCCCGAGAGGACAGGGGGCCGCTGAAGCTTTCTTT,CASSPRGQGAAEAFF,15,TRBJ1-1,TRBV7-2,TRBD1,-
TGTGCCAGCAGCTTAGTGCAGGCCTACGAGCAGTACTTC,CASSLVQAYEQYF,13,TRBJ2-7,TRBV11-2,-,-
TGCGCCAGCAGCTTGGGGAGTCGGGGGAATCGAGGCTACACCTTC,CASSLGSRGNRGYTF,15,TRBJ1-2,TRBV5-1,-,-
TGCGCCGCCCGTAACCGGGGCACCGGGGAGCTGTTTTTT,CAARNRGTGELFF,13,TRBJ2-2,TRBV5-1,-,-
TGTGCCAGCAGCTTGGCCGGAGACGCGTGGGCTTTCTTT,CASSLAGDAWAFF,13,TRBJ1-1,TRBV5-6,-,-
TGCGCCAGCAGCTTAGCGTCTGGAAACACCATATATTTT,CASSLASGNTIYF,13,TRBJ1-3,TRBV5-1,-,-
TGTGCCAGCAGCCTGGGGTCACGAAGCAATCAGCCCCAGCATTTT,CASSLGSRSNQPQHF,15,TRBJ1-5,TRBV7-9,-,-
TGTGCCAGCACTGATCAAGGAGGAAAAGCTTTCTTT,CASTDQGGKAFF,12,TRBJ1-1,TRBV9,-,-
TGTGCCAGCAGCCGGGGCGGCACGAACACCGGGGAGCTGTTTTTT,CASSRGGTNTGELFF,15,TRBJ2-2,TRBV4-2,-,-
TGTGCCAGCTCAACTAGCGGGGGGTACGAGCAGTACTTC,CASSTSGGYEQYF,13,TRBJ2-7,TRBV18,TRBD2,-
TGTGCCACCAGTGATCAGACAGGGTTTAATCAGCCCCAGCATTTT,CATSDQTGFNQPQHF,15,TRBJ1-5,TRBV24-1,TRBD1,-
TGTGCCAGCTCACCTGAACTTGGGAATCAGCCCCAGCATTTT,CASSPELGNQPQHF,14,TRBJ1-5,TRBV18,-,few
TGTGCCAGCAGCCAACGACAGGGTACTGGGAATTCACCCCTCCACTTT,CASSQRQGTGNSPLHF,16,TRBJ1-6,TRBV3-1/TRBV3-2,TRBD1,once
TGTGCCAGCAGCAAACTTGCACGGACGGACTCTGGAAACACCATATATTTT,CASSKLARTDSGNTIYF,17,TRBJ1-3,TRBV7-2,-,-
TGTGCCAGCAGCCAATTCCAGGGGACTGAAGCTTTCTTT,CASSQFQGTEAFF,13,TRBJ1-1,TRBV16,-,-
TGTGCCACCAGTGATCTCGGGACAGGTCCCCCGTCCCTACGCTACGAGCAGTACTTC,CATSDLGTGPPSLRYEQYF,19,TRBJ2-7,TRBV24-1,TRBD1,-
TGTGCCAGCAGTCGACAGGGCTACGAGCAGTACTTC,CASSRQGYEQYF,12,TRBJ2-7,TRBV28,TRBD1,-
TGCGCCAGCAGCCACGGGACAGGGGGACAAACCTCTGGAAACACCATATATTTT,CASSHGTGGQTSGNTIYF,18,TRBJ1-3,TRBV4-3,TRBD1,-
TGTGCCAGCAGTTTGGGACAGGGGGGCGCGGCCCTCCACTTT,CASSLGQGGAALHF,14,TRBJ1-6,TRBV27,TRBD1,few
TGTGCCAGCAGCCGAAATGCCAGGGACGGATCTCCACCTAACTATGGCTACACCTTC,CASSRNARDGSPPNYGYTF,19,TRBJ1-2,TRBV3-1/TRBV3-2,-,few
TGTGCCAGCAGCCAAGAATTCGGCAGTACTAAGGGGTACGAGCAGTACTTC,CASSQEFGSTKGYEQYF,17,TRBJ2-7,TRBV4-2,-,-
TGTGCCAGCAGCATCCGGCCCACCTACGAGCAGTACTTC,CASSIRPTYEQYF,13,TRBJ2-7,TRBV9,-,-
TGTGCCAGCAGCCACCTTAGCGGGGGGATCTACGAGCAGTACTTC,CASSHLSGGIYEQYF,15,TRBJ2-7,TRBV4-2,TRBD2,-
TGTGCCAGTGGACCCTGGGGTAGCGGGGAGTCTGAGCAGTTCTTC,CASGPWGSGESEQFF,15,TRBJ2-1,TRBV19,TRBD2,-
TGTGCCAGCAGCGCTAGTGCTATGACAGGGGTAGGCGAGCAGTACTTC,CASSASAMTGVGEQYF,16,TRBJ2-7,TRBV9,TRBD1,-